Listed below are T cell receptor beta chains from one sample, sequenced in a study of T-cell reconstitution after alpha-beta-depleted transplantation in children. One entry per CDR3 protein results from TCRdb running MiXCR on the PCR reads. Here the sample spans around 250,000 distinct CDR3 sequences, 25% being singletons. The starting material was PBMCs, obtained before TCRalphabeta/CD19-depleted stem cell transplant. Receptors originate from a girl aged 2 to 9 with Fanconi anemia, due to receive a stem cell transplant. Both conserved end residues are part of each CDR3. Fields, in order: clone size, J gene, V gene, D gene, CDR3 DNA, CDR3 protein. The D gene is left open where the match is weak. Not every row has a clone size; where given, it reads once, few, many or a size class.

clone_size: few; j_call: TRBJ2-5; v_call: TRBV12-3/TRBV12-4; d_call: TRBD1; cdr3_nt: TGTGCCAGCAGCTCCGGGACAGGGGGCCAAGAGACCCAGTACTTC; cdr3_aa: CASSSGTGGQETQYF
clone_size: many; j_call: TRBJ2-1; v_call: TRBV6-1; d_call: .; cdr3_nt: TGTGCCACCTCCCCAAGGGATGAGCAGTTCTTC; cdr3_aa: CATSPRDEQFF
clone_size: .; j_call: TRBJ2-1; v_call: TRBV20-1; d_call: TRBD2; cdr3_nt: TGCAGTGCTAGTAGGACTAGCGATGAGCAGTTCTTC; cdr3_aa: CSASRTSDEQFF
clone_size: .; j_call: TRBJ2-2; v_call: TRBV29-1; d_call: .; cdr3_nt: TGCAGCGTTGGGGGTCCAGGATCCGGGGAGCTGTTTTTT; cdr3_aa: CSVGGPGSGELFF
clone_size: many; j_call: TRBJ2-7; v_call: TRBV3-1; d_call: .; cdr3_nt: TGTGCCAGCAGCCAAGCCCCCCGCGGGGCCTACTACGAGCAGTACTTC; cdr3_aa: CASSQAPRGAYYEQYF
clone_size: .; j_call: TRBJ2-7; v_call: TRBV4-1; d_call: TRBD2; cdr3_nt: TGCGCCAGCAGCCACACCGGGACTACCAACGAGCAGTACTTC; cdr3_aa: CASSHTGTTNEQYF
clone_size: many; j_call: TRBJ2-3; v_call: TRBV7-2; d_call: .; cdr3_nt: TGTGCCAGCAGCTTAGTGTTAGCTAGCACAGATACGCAGTATTTT; cdr3_aa: CASSLVLASTDTQYF
clone_size: .; j_call: TRBJ2-7; v_call: TRBV7-9; d_call: .; cdr3_nt: TGTGCCAGCAGCTCCCTGTCCGAGCAGTACTTC; cdr3_aa: CASSSLSEQYF
clone_size: few; j_call: TRBJ2-3; v_call: TRBV7-3; d_call: .; cdr3_nt: TGTGCCAGCAGCTTAAGGGGGCGGGGACTCACAGATACGCAGTATTTT; cdr3_aa: CASSLRGRGLTDTQYF
clone_size: many; j_call: TRBJ1-2; v_call: TRBV9; d_call: TRBD1; cdr3_nt: TGTGCCAGCGGACGGGAAAGCAGGGGGGACTATGGCTACACCTTC; cdr3_aa: CASGRESRGDYGYTF
clone_size: .; j_call: TRBJ2-3; v_call: TRBV7-3; d_call: .; cdr3_nt: TGTGCCAGCAGTCGTTGGCCGCAGTATTTT; cdr3_aa: CASSRWPQYF
clone_size: few; j_call: TRBJ2-7; v_call: TRBV6-5; d_call: .; cdr3_nt: TGTGCCAGCAGTTACTATAAGGGTTACGAGCAGTACTTC; cdr3_aa: CASSYYKGYEQYF
clone_size: .; j_call: TRBJ2-3; v_call: TRBV20-1; d_call: TRBD2; cdr3_nt: TGCAGTGCTGGCCTCGCGGGGGGGCTTACAGATACGCAGTATTTT; cdr3_aa: CSAGLAGGLTDTQYF
clone_size: many; j_call: TRBJ2-7; v_call: TRBV6-1; d_call: .; cdr3_nt: TGTGCCAGCATCCCTGTGGGGTACCACTACGAGCAGTACTTC; cdr3_aa: CASIPVGYHYEQYF
clone_size: .; j_call: TRBJ2-1; v_call: TRBV29-1; d_call: TRBD2; cdr3_nt: TGCAGCGTTAATGGCCTAGCGGGATTGGCTGTCGAAAATGAGCAGTTCTTC; cdr3_aa: CSVNGLAGLAVENEQFF
clone_size: .; j_call: TRBJ2-3; v_call: TRBV28; d_call: .; cdr3_nt: TGTGCCAGCAGTTCTCCGGGCGGGGGCACAGATACGCAGTATTTT; cdr3_aa: CASSSPGGGTDTQYF
clone_size: few; j_call: TRBJ2-6; v_call: TRBV7-3; d_call: .; cdr3_nt: TGTGCCAGCAGCTTAGGGGTGGGGAACGTCCTGACTTTC; cdr3_aa: CASSLGVGNVLTF
clone_size: .; j_call: TRBJ1-5; v_call: TRBV27; d_call: .; cdr3_nt: TGTGCCAGCAGTTCCCGAGGTGGGGGGCTTCTCAATCAGCCCCAGCATTTT; cdr3_aa: CASSSRGGGLLNQPQHF
clone_size: few; j_call: TRBJ2-5; v_call: TRBV20-1; d_call: TRBD2; cdr3_nt: TGCAGTGCTAGTGGTTCCCTAGCGGGATTTTCTTATCCGGAGACCCAGTACTTC; cdr3_aa: CSASGSLAGFSYPETQYF
clone_size: .; j_call: TRBJ2-7; v_call: TRBV3-1; d_call: TRBD2; cdr3_nt: TGTGCCTGCAGTCCTAGCCCTAGTGCTAGCGGGAGGCCGAGCTACGAGCAGTACTTC; cdr3_aa: CACSPSPSASGRPSYEQYF
clone_size: .; j_call: TRBJ2-3; v_call: TRBV6-6; d_call: .; cdr3_nt: TGTGCCAGCCGGGCCGGGTCCACAGATACGCAGTATTTT; cdr3_aa: CASRAGSTDTQYF
clone_size: .; j_call: TRBJ2-7; v_call: TRBV12-3/TRBV12-4; d_call: .; cdr3_nt: TGTGCCAGCAGTTCAGTCGACGAGCAGTACTTC; cdr3_aa: CASSSVDEQYF
clone_size: few; j_call: TRBJ2-7; v_call: TRBV7-9; d_call: TRBD1; cdr3_nt: TGTGCCAGCAGACGGGACAGAAATCCCTACGAGCAGTACTTC; cdr3_aa: CASRRDRNPYEQYF